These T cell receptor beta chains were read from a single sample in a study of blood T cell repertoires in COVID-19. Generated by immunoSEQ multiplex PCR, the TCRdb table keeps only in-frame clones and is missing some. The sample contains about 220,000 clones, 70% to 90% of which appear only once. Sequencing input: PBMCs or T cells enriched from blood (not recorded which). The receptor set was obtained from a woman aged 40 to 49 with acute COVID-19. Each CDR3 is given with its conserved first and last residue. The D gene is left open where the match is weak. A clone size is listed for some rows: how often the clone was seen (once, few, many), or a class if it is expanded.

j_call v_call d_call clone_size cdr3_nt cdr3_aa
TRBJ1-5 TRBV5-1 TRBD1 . TGCGCCAGCAGCTGGGGACAGGACGGGGATCAGCCCCAGCATTTT CASSWGQDGDQPQHF
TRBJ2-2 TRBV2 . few TGTGCCAGCAGTAATCGGGGGAGCGGGGGGGAGCTGTTTTTT CASSNRGSGGELFF
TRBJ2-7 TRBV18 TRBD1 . TGTGCCAGCTCCCCCGGGACAGCCAACTACGAGCAGTACTTC CASSPGTANYEQYF
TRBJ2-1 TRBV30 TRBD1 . TGTGCCTGGGCGAACCTGGACAGGGACTACAATGAGCAGTTCTTC CAWANLDRDYNEQFF
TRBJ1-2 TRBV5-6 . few TGTGCCAGCAGCTTGGCCTCTACAGGGTCCTATGGCTACACCTTC CASSLASTGSYGYTF
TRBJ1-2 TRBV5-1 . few TGCGCCAGCAGCTTGGGACGGACGACTACCGGCTACACCTTC CASSLGRTTTGYTF
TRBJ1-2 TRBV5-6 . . TGTGCCAGCAGCTTGAATGGGCAGGGTATCCATGGCTACACCTTC CASSLNGQGIHGYTF
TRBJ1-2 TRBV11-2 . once TGTGCCAGCAGCCCACGACAGTCTGGCTACACCTTC CASSPRQSGYTF
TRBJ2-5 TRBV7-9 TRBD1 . TGTGCCAGCAGCCCCTACAGGGGGACGGAGACCCAGTACTTC CASSPYRGTETQYF
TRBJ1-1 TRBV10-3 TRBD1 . TGTGCCATCAGTGCCGACAGGGGGGCTGAAGCTTTCTTT CAISADRGAEAFF
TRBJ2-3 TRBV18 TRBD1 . TGTGCCACTGCCTCAGGGGGCTTTGCAGATACGCAGTATTTT CATASGGFADTQYF
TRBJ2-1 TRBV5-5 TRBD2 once TGTGCCAGCAGCTTACCGACTAGCGGGGGTTATGAGCAGTTCTTC CASSLPTSGGYEQFF
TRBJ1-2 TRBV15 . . TGTGCCACCTTCTCAGGGGACTATGGCTACACCTTC CATFSGDYGYTF
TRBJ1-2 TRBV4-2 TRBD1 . TGTGCCAGCAGAAAGAGTGGGACAGAACATGGCTACACCTTC CASRKSGTEHGYTF